Below, 25 T cell receptor beta chains from the same sample are listed, as sequenced in a study of blood T cell repertoires in COVID-19. The assay was immunoSEQ multiplex PCR, and TCRdb's table has in-frame clones only and misses some. The data contain some 33,000 clones, 80% to 90% of them singletons. Source material: peripheral blood. The receptors shown here come from a human donor in a cohort sampled during active COVID-19.

This clone appeared a few times. The rearrangement uses TRBV21-1 and TRBJ1-1; the tabulated D call, TRBD1, remains unverified against the DNA. TRBV21-1 represents a pseudogene. The CDR3 consists of 13 residues. As DNA, the CDR3 is TGTGCCAGTACCTGCACAGGGGGCACTGAAGCTTTCTTT. Its protein product is CASTCTGGTEAFF.

The V and J genes are TRBV19 and TRBJ2-3, with D tentatively TRBD1 (5 bases). This CDR3 is 11 amino acids long. Germline CDR1 reads LNHDA; CDR2 reads SQIVND (reference sequence). V lost 6 bases and J 9 bases, leaving 10 bases between the germline ends. CDR3 nucleotides: TGTGCCAGTAGGCAGGGAATCACGCAGTATTTT. It yields the protein CASRQGITQYF.

This clone occurred once. V usage is TRBV5-1 and J usage is TRBJ2-3; 10 positions match TRBD1. Germline CDR1 and CDR2: SGHRS and YFSETQ. This CDR3 has 17 amino acids. V lost 3 bases to trimming and J lost 0 bases; unmatched junction nucleotides: 7. The CDR3 nucleotides are TGCGCCAGCAGCTCTCACGGGACAGGGGTGAGCACAGATACGCAGTATTTT. Translation: CASSSHGTGVSTDTQYF.

The rearrangement links TRBV7-9 to TRBJ1-5, with D tentatively TRBD1 (5 bases). Germline CDR1 and CDR2: SEHNR and FQNEAQ (reference sequence). This CDR3 region has 13 residues. Trimming cost V 5 bases and J 6 bases, with 11 bases left between them. The CDR3 is CASSRDGGQPQHF. Here the CDR3 DNA reads TGTGCCAGCAGCAGGGACGGGGGTCAGCCCCAGCATTTT.

The chain links TRBV5-1 to TRBJ2-7; 13 bases match TRBD2. After removal of 0 bases from V and 4 bases from J, the junction contained 1 base not matched to a gene. The CDR3 spans 15 residues. Germline loops: CDR1 SGHRS, CDR2 YFSETQ. This CDR3 reads CASSLGGLAGYEQYF. The CDR3 DNA is TGCGCCAGCAGCTTGGGGGGACTAGCGGGGTACGAGCAGTACTTC.

This sequence joins TRBV2 and TRBJ2-3; TRBD2 is a possible D gene (7 bases). The germline gives CDR1 SNHLY, CDR2 FYNNEI. V gave up 7 bases and J gave up 2 bases, with 13 bases separating them. CDR3 length: 14 amino acids. The CDR3 sequence: CASKGRGFTDTQYF. The CDR3, as DNA: TGTGCCAGCAAAGGGAGGGGGTTCACAGATACGCAGTATTTT.

The rearrangement joins TRBV5-4 to TRBJ1-1; the match to TRBD1 covers 7 bases. The CDR3 is 14 residues long. The ends lost 0 bases at V and 7 bases at J; junction bases unmatched: 6. Germline V gene sequence: CDR1 SGHNT, CDR2 YYREEE (reference sequence). The DNA for the CDR3 is TGTGCCAGCAGCTTGGAACAGGGGCGACGTGAAGCTTTCTTT. Translated, it gives CASSLEQGRREAFF.

The chain carries TRBV6-6 and TRBJ1-4; no definite D call. The CDR3 totals 14 residues. Germline CDR1 is MNHNY and CDR2 is SVGAGI (reference sequence). V was cut by 8 bases and J by 4 bases, with 14 bases left in between. CDR3 sequence: CASSTPHSNEKLFF. The CDR3, as DNA: TGTGCCAGCTCAACTCCTCACAGTAATGAAAAACTGTTTTTT.

The chain has TRBV4-1 and TRBJ1-6, with 9 bases lining up with TRBD1. The length of the CDR3 is 14 residues. Germline V gene sequence: CDR1 MGHRA, CDR2 YSYEKL. Trimming at V came to 6 bases and at J to 7 bases, leaving 4 bases not matched to a gene. The chain's CDR3 is CASRVDRGNSPLHF. CDR3 nucleotides: TGCGCCAGCAGGGTTGACAGGGGGAATTCACCCCTCCACTTT.

This rearrangement joins TRBV28 to TRBJ1-1, with D possibly TRBD1 on 6 matching bases. With 4 bases removed from V and 4 bases from J, the gap between germline ends came to 19 bases. Looked up from germline, CDR1 is MDHEN and CDR2 is SYDVKM. The CDR3 totals 16 residues. DNA of the CDR3: TGTGCCAGCAGTTCACAGGGTTTGGTAGTCGGCACTGAAGCTTTCTTT. This encodes CASSSQGLVVGTEAFF.

The chain is built from TRBV18 and TRBJ1-5; D unclear. Trimming removed 3 bases at V and 0 bases at J, with 9 bases between. CDR3 length: 15 amino acids. Germline values: CDR1 KGHSH, CDR2 LQKENI. The CDR3: CASSPQEYSNQPQHF. CDR3 nucleotide sequence: TGTGCCAGCTCACCGCAGGAATATAGCAATCAGCCCCAGCATTTT.

This chain connects TRBV7-8 to TRBJ2-3; TRBD2 is a possible D gene (7 bases). The CDR3 contains 14 residues. With 0 bases removed from V and 5 bases from J, the gap between germline ends came to 9 bases. The germline V gene has CDR1 SGHVS and CDR2 FQNEAQ. CDR3 in DNA: TGTGCCAGCAGCTTAGCGCGGGGGCAAGATACGCAGTATTTT. Its translation is CASSLARGQDTQYF.

This chain links TRBV28 with TRBJ1-4; TRBD1 matches at 8 bases. This CDR3 has 17 amino acids. With V trimmed by 4 bases and J by 2 bases, 9 bases remained unmatched. Germline CDR1 and CDR2: MDHEN and SYDVKM. CDR3 DNA sequence: TGTGCCAGCAGTTGGTTCGGACAGGGATCCACTAATGAAAAACTGTTTTTT. It yields the protein CASSWFGQGSTNEKLFF.

The rearrangement links TRBV7-2 to TRBJ2-5; 14 bases map to TRBD2. Unmatched junction bases numbered 2, after V lost 1 base and J lost 4 bases. The CDR3 covers 16 residues. The germline V gene encodes CDR1 SGHTA and CDR2 FQGNSA. The CDR3 bases are TGTGCCAGCAGCTTAGGCGGGACTAGCGGGGGAGAGACCCAGTACTTC. Residues: CASSLGGTSGGETQYF.

The chain is built from TRBV11-2 and TRBJ1-5; no firm D call. The CDR3 sequence is 16 residues long. Trimming shortened V by 1 base and J by 0 bases, and 10 bases separated the two germline ends. The V gene's germline CDR1 is SGHAT and CDR2 FQNNGV. CDR3 in amino acids: CASSLVGGNSNQPQHF. In nucleotides, the CDR3 is TGTGCCAGCAGCTTAGTAGGAGGGAATAGCAATCAGCCCCAGCATTTT.

This clone has a handful of counts. The chain links TRBV6-5 to TRBJ1-1; the D gene is possibly TRBD1 (5 bases). V shed 6 bases and J shed 2 bases, with 10 bases lying between them. The CDR3 has 13 amino acids. Germline V CDR1 and CDR2: MNHEY, SVGAGI. CDR3 nucleotides: TGTGCCAGCAGCCCGACAGTTAACACTGAAGCTTTCTTT. This gives the protein CASSPTVNTEAFF.

In its sample, this clone was seen once. The chain combines TRBV19 with TRBJ2-1, with D unresolved. The V gene's germline CDR1 is LNHDA and CDR2 SQIVND (reference sequence). The CDR3 is 14 residues long. Trimming removed 1 base from V and 4 bases from J, with 8 bases in between. Here the CDR3 reads CASSIGLLYNEQFF. The CDR3 coding sequence is TGTGCCAGTAGTATAGGACTGTTATACAATGAGCAGTTCTTC.

The gene calls are TRBV5-6 and TRBJ1-3; no clear D. V shed 1 base and J shed 4 bases, with 9 bases lying between them. The CDR3 totals 14 residues. CDR1 SGHDT and CDR2 YYEEEE come from the germline V gene. CDR3 nucleotide sequence: TGTGCCAGCAGCTTGCGAGGGATCGGAAACACCATATATTTT. It specifies CASSLRGIGNTIYF.

The rearrangement uses TRBV28 and TRBJ2-2, with D possibly being TRBD1 (6 bases). The CDR3 is 15 amino acids. Looked up from germline, CDR1 is MDHEN and CDR2 is SYDVKM. Trimming pared 5 bases from V and 5 bases from J, leaving 15 bases between. The CDR3 region has the DNA TGTGCCAGCAGTCCAGAGGGGGTAGTGACCGGGGAGCTGTTTTTT. Encoded protein: CASSPEGVVTGELFF.

This clone has a count of ten or more. The chain combines TRBV19 with TRBJ1-5; possibly TRBD1 for D (5 bases). The CDR3 has 13 amino acids. V was cut by 8 bases and J by 0 bases, with 8 bases left in between. Germline V gives CDR1 LNHDA, CDR2 SQIVND (reference sequence). The CDR3 here is CASHRHSNQPQHF. The CDR3 bases are TGTGCCAGTCACAGGCATAGCAATCAGCCCCAGCATTTT.

The V and J genes are TRBV7-2 and TRBJ1-3; a weak D match, TRBD1 (6 bases). The CDR3 spans 15 residues. V was pared by 5 bases and J by 3 bases, with 14 bases between. CDR1 and CDR2 (germline): SGHTA, FQGNSA. The CDR3 DNA sequence: TGTGCCAGCAGCCTTCAGGGGACAATTGGAAACACCATATATTTT. Translating gives CASSLQGTIGNTIYF.

This clone was seen a handful of times. The chain is built from TRBV28 and TRBJ1-5; tentative D call: TRBD1 (5 bases). This CDR3 spans 14 amino acids. Trimming shortened V by 6 bases and J by 3 bases, and 12 bases separated the two germline ends. The germline V gene encodes CDR1 MDHEN and CDR2 SYDVKM. DNA of the CDR3: TGTGCCAGCAGGTCCAAGGGGATCAATCAGCCCCAGCATTTT. It is translated as CASRSKGINQPQHF.

This clone occurred a few times. The CDR3 DNA sequence: TGTGCCAGCAGCTTAGACAGGGCGCACTCTTCCTACTCTGGAAACACCATATATTTT. It encodes CASSLDRAHSSYSGNTIYF. The genes are TRBV7-8 and TRBJ1-3; D may be TRBD1 (6 bases). There are 19 residues in the CDR3. Trimming left V 1 base short and J 0 bases short, with 19 bases between. CDR1 is SGHVS, CDR2 FQNEAQ, per germline.

The CDR3 region is CASSPSDSRSYNEQFF. CDR3 sequence (DNA): TGCGCCAGCAGTCCCTCCGACAGTCGCTCCTACAATGAGCAGTTCTTC. The rearrangement links TRBV23-1 to TRBJ2-1, with a tentative D call TRBD1 (5 bases). Being an ORF, TRBV23-1 has a function that is uncertain. Trimming removed 4 bases from V and 0 bases from J, with 13 bases in between. The CDR3 loop spans 16 amino acids.

This clone occurred once. The chain combines TRBV6-5 with TRBJ1-2, with D tentatively TRBD1 (5 bases). This CDR3 comprises 14 residues. V was clipped by 0 bases and J by 3 bases, with 8 bases between them. CDR1 and CDR2 from the germline V gene are MNHEY and SVGAGI. CDR3: CASSYSGLYYGYTF. The CDR3, as DNA: TGTGCCAGCAGTTACTCGGGACTCTACTATGGCTACACCTTC.